This T cell receptor beta chain was identified during a study of blood T cell repertoires in COVID-19. Study background: COVID-19 samples from acute and convalescent phases originated in the United States, Italy and Spain. T cells, B-cell-depleted T cells, or PBMCs provided the cDNA or gDNA that served as material.

Germline loops: CDR1 SGHAT, CDR2 FQNNGV. Germline trimming cut 6 bases from V and 6 bases from J; bases unmatched to any gene: 7. This CDR3 has 14 residues. The protocol was immunoSEQ multiplex PCR, while the TCRdb copy is restricted to in-frame clones and leaves out a portion. This sample has about 400,000 clones, with 89% found just once. The receptor comes from a man aged 35 to 55 with acute or convalescent COVID-19. V usage is TRBV11-2 and J usage is TRBJ2-5; TRBD1 agrees at 10 bases. Specimen: peripheral blood. CDR3 in amino acids: CASSQTGGAKTQYF. As DNA, the CDR3 is TGTGCCAGCAGTCAGACAGGGGGCGCGAAGACCCAGTACTTC.